Listed below are T cell receptor beta chains from one sample, sequenced in a study of T cells after yellow fever vaccination. Each CDR3 protein gets one entry after TCRdb re-called the 5' RACE reads with MiXCR. The table has some 500,000 distinct CDR3 sequences, about 13% seen once. Sequencing used PBMCs, obtained on the day of the yellow fever booster vaccination. These receptors came from a man aged 30 to 45 who received the YFV17D yellow fever vaccine. CDR3s leave out the opening cysteine and the closing phenylalanine or tryptophan.

j_call,v_call,cdr3_aa
TRBJ2-5,TRBV2,ASSGTVSSGTQY
TRBJ2-3,TRBV29-1,SGTRLSGADTQY
TRBJ2-2,TRBV12-3/TRBV12-4,ASRTQVYSGELF
TRBJ2-5,TRBV5-1,ASSREAPRETQY
TRBJ2-5,TRBV7-2,ASSLSVLAAQETQY
TRBJ2-1,TRBV19,ASSGLRAQKYNEQF
TRBJ2-5,TRBV27,ASSPGLAGLPETQY
TRBJ2-2,TRBV12-3/TRBV12-4,ASSSATGTGGPGELF
TRBJ2-3,TRBV7-3,ASSLGGDPMDTQY
TRBJ2-5,TRBV24-1,ATSPGLGKGQETQY
TRBJ2-1,TRBV4-3,ASSLSGTTRDEQF
TRBJ2-1,TRBV11-2,ASSRPPGLMSSYNEQF
TRBJ2-4,TRBV28,ASSSPIAKNIQY
TRBJ2-3,TRBV5-1,ASENRGSTDTQY
TRBJ2-2,TRBV29-1,SVQTGRTVDTGELF
TRBJ1-4,TRBV5-1,ASSVTGTNEKLF